The rows below give T cell receptor beta chains drawn from one sample of a study of T cell responses to AZD1222 COVID-19 vaccine. Sequenced by immunoSEQ multiplex PCR; TCRdb stores in-frame clones only, minus some. Of roughly 120,000 clones in the sample, around 94% were seen once. Sequencing used peripheral blood, obtained on day 0 of AZD1222 vaccination. The receptors derive from an adult in good health. Both conserved end residues are part of each CDR3. The order of the fields is D gene, V gene, clone size, J gene, CDR3 DNA, CDR3 protein. A D gene is named only where the DNA matches it firmly. Clone size is not always given. Where it is, it says once, few, many or a class for expanded clones.

d_gene: .; v_gene: TRBV16; abundance: .; j_gene: TRBJ1-1; CDR3nt: TGTGCCAGCAGCCAATCCGGGAGGGAAGCTTTCTTT; CDR3aa: CASSQSGREAFF
d_gene: .; v_gene: TRBV12-3/TRBV12-4; abundance: .; j_gene: TRBJ1-1; CDR3nt: TGTGCCAGCAGTTTAAGGACTGAAGCTTTCTTT; CDR3aa: CASSLRTEAFF
d_gene: .; v_gene: TRBV18; abundance: once; j_gene: TRBJ2-1; CDR3nt: TGTGCCAGCTCAAACTCTGGACAGCTCAATGAGCAGTTCTTC; CDR3aa: CASSNSGQLNEQFF
d_gene: TRBD1; v_gene: TRBV2; abundance: .; j_gene: TRBJ1-5; CDR3nt: TGTGCCAGCAGCCGACAGGGGCGGGATCAGCCCCAGCATTTT; CDR3aa: CASSRQGRDQPQHF
d_gene: TRBD1; v_gene: TRBV10-3; abundance: once; j_gene: TRBJ1-3; CDR3nt: TGTGCCATCAGGACAGGGGATAATGCCGGAAACACCATATATTTT; CDR3aa: CAIRTGDNAGNTIYF
d_gene: .; v_gene: TRBV6-5; abundance: .; j_gene: TRBJ2-1; CDR3nt: TGTGCCAGCAGAGACCCGGAGGGAAATGAGCAGTTCTTC; CDR3aa: CASRDPEGNEQFF
d_gene: .; v_gene: TRBV19; abundance: .; j_gene: TRBJ1-5; CDR3nt: TGTGCCAGTAGTCAGCTGTATAGCAATCAGCCCCAGCATTTT; CDR3aa: CASSQLYSNQPQHF
d_gene: TRBD1; v_gene: TRBV20-1; abundance: .; j_gene: TRBJ2-1; CDR3nt: TGCAGTGCTAGTCCCCTTGGACAGGGGATAGGAAATGAGCAGTTCTTC; CDR3aa: CSASPLGQGIGNEQFF
d_gene: TRBD1; v_gene: TRBV6-1; abundance: .; j_gene: TRBJ1-2; CDR3nt: TGTGCCAGCAGTCGTTGGGACAGGTCCTATGGCTACACCTTC; CDR3aa: CASSRWDRSYGYTF
d_gene: .; v_gene: TRBV3-1/TRBV3-2; abundance: .; j_gene: TRBJ2-5; CDR3nt: TGTGCCAGCAGCCTCGGTCATTCGGAGACCCAGTACTTC; CDR3aa: CASSLGHSETQYF
d_gene: .; v_gene: TRBV5-1; abundance: once; j_gene: TRBJ2-1; CDR3nt: TGCGCCAGCCGGGAGACGAGCTCCTACAATGAGCAGTTCTTC; CDR3aa: CASRETSSYNEQFF
d_gene: TRBD1; v_gene: TRBV9; abundance: .; j_gene: TRBJ1-1; CDR3nt: TGTGCCAGCAGGAAATCTGACAGGGCGACAATGGGGGATCGGGAAGCTTTCTTT; CDR3aa: CASRKSDRATMGDREAFF
d_gene: .; v_gene: TRBV5-1; abundance: .; j_gene: TRBJ2-1; CDR3nt: TGCGCCAGCAGCTTGGCCGAGGGGCGGAGTGAGCAGTTCTTC; CDR3aa: CASSLAEGRSEQFF
d_gene: TRBD2; v_gene: TRBV28; abundance: .; j_gene: TRBJ2-3; CDR3nt: TGTGCCAGCAGAGACCTAGCGGGGAGTCTCGCAGATACGCAGTATTTT; CDR3aa: CASRDLAGSLADTQYF
d_gene: .; v_gene: TRBV27; abundance: .; j_gene: TRBJ2-1; CDR3nt: TGTGCCAGCAGTCCCGGGCAGAACAATGAGCAGTTCTTC; CDR3aa: CASSPGQNNEQFF
d_gene: .; v_gene: TRBV27; abundance: .; j_gene: TRBJ2-1; CDR3nt: TGTGCCAGCAGCAGACCACCCTACAATGAGCAGTTCTTC; CDR3aa: CASSRPPYNEQFF
d_gene: .; v_gene: TRBV6-5; abundance: .; j_gene: TRBJ1-5; CDR3nt: TGTGCCAGCAGTTACTCTGAAAATCAGCCCCAGCATTTT; CDR3aa: CASSYSENQPQHF
d_gene: .; v_gene: TRBV6-5; abundance: .; j_gene: TRBJ2-2; CDR3nt: TGTGCAGTCTGGGGCAGGGACACCGGGGAGCTGTTTTTT; CDR3aa: CAVWGRDTGELFF
d_gene: .; v_gene: TRBV19; abundance: .; j_gene: TRBJ1-5; CDR3nt: TGTGCCAGTAGTATTGGCAGAGATCAGCCCCAGCATTTT; CDR3aa: CASSIGRDQPQHF
d_gene: .; v_gene: TRBV2; abundance: .; j_gene: TRBJ2-1; CDR3nt: TGTGCCAGCAGTGTAGGGGTTGTGGGGAATGAGCAGTTCTTC; CDR3aa: CASSVGVVGNEQFF
d_gene: .; v_gene: TRBV28; abundance: .; j_gene: TRBJ2-7; CDR3nt: TGTGCCAGCAGAGGGACACCTTACGAGCAGTACTTC; CDR3aa: CASRGTPYEQYF
d_gene: .; v_gene: TRBV6-6; abundance: .; j_gene: TRBJ2-7; CDR3nt: TGTGCCAGCCTCGGGCCGGGATCCGGCGAGCAGTACTTC; CDR3aa: CASLGPGSGEQYF
d_gene: .; v_gene: TRBV19; abundance: .; j_gene: TRBJ2-7; CDR3nt: TGTGCCAGTAGTATTACAGGGAATAGCTACGAGCAGTACTTC; CDR3aa: CASSITGNSYEQYF
d_gene: .; v_gene: TRBV30; abundance: .; j_gene: TRBJ1-6; CDR3nt: TGTGCCGGCCGGGACACTAGCTCCTATAATTCACCCCTCCACTTT; CDR3aa: CAGRDTSSYNSPLHF
d_gene: .; v_gene: TRBV28; abundance: .; j_gene: TRBJ2-7; CDR3nt: TGTGCCAGCGGTCCAGGGGATACCTACGAGCAGTACTTC; CDR3aa: CASGPGDTYEQYF
d_gene: TRBD1; v_gene: TRBV5-1; abundance: once; j_gene: TRBJ1-1; CDR3nt: TGCGCCAGCAGCTTTAGGACAGGGATGAACACTGAAGCTTTCTTT; CDR3aa: CASSFRTGMNTEAFF
d_gene: .; v_gene: TRBV6-1; abundance: .; j_gene: TRBJ2-5; CDR3nt: TGTGCCAGCAGTCACACAGGGTTGGGACAAGAGACCCAGTACTTC; CDR3aa: CASSHTGLGQETQYF
d_gene: .; v_gene: TRBV5-6; abundance: .; j_gene: TRBJ2-7; CDR3nt: TGTGCCAGCAGCTTCAGGGAGACCGGGCGCGAGCAGTACTTC; CDR3aa: CASSFRETGREQYF
d_gene: .; v_gene: TRBV7-9; abundance: .; j_gene: TRBJ2-2; CDR3nt: TGTGCCAGCAGCTTCGGCCCAATGGAACCCACCGGGGAGCTGTTTTTT; CDR3aa: CASSFGPMEPTGELFF
d_gene: .; v_gene: TRBV25-1; abundance: once; j_gene: TRBJ2-1; CDR3nt: TGTGCCAGCATGAGCGGAAGGGCCTACAATGAGCAGTTCTTC; CDR3aa: CASMSGRAYNEQFF
d_gene: .; v_gene: TRBV30; abundance: .; j_gene: TRBJ1-3; CDR3nt: TGTGCCTGGACAGGGGCGACAAACACCATATATTTT; CDR3aa: CAWTGATNTIYF
d_gene: .; v_gene: TRBV6-6; abundance: .; j_gene: TRBJ1-2; CDR3nt: TGTGCCAGCAGTTTAGACGGAGTTGGGGGGGCCTATGGCTACACCTTC; CDR3aa: CASSLDGVGGAYGYTF
d_gene: .; v_gene: TRBV9; abundance: .; j_gene: TRBJ1-2; CDR3nt: TGTGCCAGCAGCGTCCAAGACAGTGTCTATGGCTACACCTTC; CDR3aa: CASSVQDSVYGYTF
d_gene: .; v_gene: TRBV5-1; abundance: .; j_gene: TRBJ2-1; CDR3nt: TGCGCCAGCAGCTCGTCCGGTGGCTCCTACAATGAGCAGTTCTTC; CDR3aa: CASSSSGGSYNEQFF
d_gene: .; v_gene: TRBV6-5; abundance: .; j_gene: TRBJ2-6; CDR3nt: TGTGCCAGCAGTTACGGGGTCTCTGGGGCCAACGTCCTGACTTTC; CDR3aa: CASSYGVSGANVLTF
d_gene: .; v_gene: TRBV7-9; abundance: .; j_gene: TRBJ2-1; CDR3nt: TGTGCCAGCAGCTCCCTCGCTGAGCAGTTCTTC; CDR3aa: CASSSLAEQFF
d_gene: TRBD2; v_gene: TRBV19; abundance: .; j_gene: TRBJ2-2; CDR3nt: TGTGCCAGCCGGTGGGGCGCGGGAGCTCAGGAGGAGCTGTTTTTT; CDR3aa: CASRWGAGAQEELFF
d_gene: TRBD1; v_gene: TRBV28; abundance: .; j_gene: TRBJ1-5; CDR3nt: TGTGCCAGCAGAACTCGTCGGAGCACAGGGGATAATCAGCCCCAGCATTTT; CDR3aa: CASRTRRSTGDNQPQHF
d_gene: .; v_gene: TRBV28; abundance: .; j_gene: TRBJ1-5; CDR3nt: TGTGCCAGCAGTTTGCGTAGAGATAGCAATCAGCCCCAGCATTTT; CDR3aa: CASSLRRDSNQPQHF
d_gene: .; v_gene: TRBV27; abundance: .; j_gene: TRBJ2-5; CDR3nt: TGTGCCAGCAGTTTTCGGGCGAAAGAGACCCAGTACTTC; CDR3aa: CASSFRAKETQYF
d_gene: .; v_gene: TRBV7-3; abundance: .; j_gene: TRBJ2-2; CDR3nt: TGTGCCAGCAGGCCAGGGGCGAACACCGGGGAGCTGTTTTTT; CDR3aa: CASRPGANTGELFF
d_gene: .; v_gene: TRBV3-1/TRBV3-2; abundance: .; j_gene: TRBJ1-2; CDR3nt: TGTGCCAGCAGCCAAGAACCCCTCGGCTCAGGGCGGACCTTC; CDR3aa: CASSQEPLGSGRTF
d_gene: .; v_gene: TRBV2; abundance: .; j_gene: TRBJ2-5; CDR3nt: TGTGCCAGCAGTGAAGTGGGGTCTGCAAAGGAGACCCAGTACTTC; CDR3aa: CASSEVGSAKETQYF
d_gene: .; v_gene: TRBV19; abundance: .; j_gene: TRBJ1-6; CDR3nt: TGTGCCAGTAGTATAGTGCCCGATTCACCCCTCCACTTT; CDR3aa: CASSIVPDSPLHF
d_gene: TRBD1; v_gene: TRBV5-1; abundance: .; j_gene: TRBJ1-2; CDR3nt: TGCGCCAGCAGCCTACAACCGGGACAGGGGGCAGGAGGCTACACCTTC; CDR3aa: CASSLQPGQGAGGYTF
d_gene: .; v_gene: TRBV12-3/TRBV12-4; abundance: .; j_gene: TRBJ1-5; CDR3nt: TGTGCCAGCAGTAAAGGTCAGCCCCAGCATTTT; CDR3aa: CASSKGQPQHF